Listed below are T cell receptor beta chains from one sample, sequenced in a study of PD-L1 blockade in urothelial cancer. Profiled with immunoSEQ multiplex PCR; TCRdb holds only in-frame clones, not every one. Of around 80,000 clones in the sample, roughly 87% were seen once. The starting material was PBMCs, obtained around atezolizumab (anti-PD-L1) treatment. The origin of the receptors is a woman in her 70s with urothelial cancer. The CDR3 runs from the conserved cysteine through the conserved F or W. D genes are given only for firm matches. Part of the rows lack a size; the others show once, few, many or a class for expanded clones.

j_call	v_call	clone_size	d_call	cdr3_aa	cdr3_nt
TRBJ1-2	TRBV11-2	.	TRBD1	CASSTHFPGQGRSNYGYTF	TGTGCCAGCAGCACGCATTTTCCGGGACAGGGCCGATCTAACTATGGCTACACCTTC
TRBJ2-2	TRBV9	.	TRBD1	CASSVGTDNGELFF	TGTGCCAGCAGCGTTGGGACAGACAACGGGGAGCTGTTTTTT
TRBJ2-7	TRBV20-1	.	.	CSAGRDGQYF	TGCAGTGCTGGGCGGGACGGGCAGTACTTC
TRBJ2-3	TRBV7-3	.	TRBD2	CASSLGTSGRSPTDTQYF	TGTGCCAGCAGCTTGGGGACTAGCGGGAGGTCCCCCACAGATACGCAGTATTTT
TRBJ2-1	TRBV6-6	.	.	CASSYLAVVYNEQFF	TGTGCCAGCAGTTACTTGGCGGTGGTCTACAATGAGCAGTTCTTC
TRBJ2-7	TRBV14	few	.	CASSQAVQREQYF	TGTGCCAGCAGCCAAGCAGTCCAGCGCGAGCAGTACTTC
TRBJ1-5	TRBV7-9	.	.	CASSIQGGNQPQHF	TGTGCCAGCAGCATACAGGGAGGCAATCAGCCCCAGCATTTT
TRBJ2-7	TRBV10-3	.	TRBD2	CATGSGTSRGGYEQYF	TGTGCCACCGGCTCCGGGACTAGCAGGGGGGGGTACGAGCAGTACTTC
TRBJ2-2	TRBV4-2	.	TRBD1	CASSQGQGPTGELFF	TGTGCCAGCAGCCAAGGACAGGGGCCCACCGGGGAGCTGTTTTTT
TRBJ2-3	TRBV30	.	.	CAWSPWTASTDTQYF	TGTGCCTGGAGTCCCTGGACAGCTAGCACAGATACGCAGTATTTT
TRBJ2-3	TRBV6-6	.	TRBD2	CASRTGAGGPKDTQYF	TGTGCCAGCAGGACTGGAGCGGGGGGGCCTAAAGATACGCAGTATTTT
TRBJ2-1	TRBV9	.	TRBD2	CASSVEWEGLAGGNSYNEQFF	TGTGCCAGCAGCGTAGAATGGGAAGGACTAGCGGGAGGAAACTCCTACAATGAGCAGTTCTTC
TRBJ1-1	TRBV7-6	.	.	CASSLELNTEAFF	TGTGCCAGCAGCTTAGAGCTGAACACTGAAGCTTTCTTT
TRBJ1-5	TRBV18	.	.	CASSPTRDGNQPQHF	TGTGCCAGCTCACCAACCAGGGATGGCAATCAGCCCCAGCATTTT
TRBJ2-5	TRBV30	.	TRBD2	CAWSVIGGARETQYF	TGTGCCTGGAGTGTAATCGGGGGGGCCCGGGAGACCCAGTACTTC
TRBJ1-2	TRBV5-6	.	TRBD1	CASSPTRGQGNYGYTF	TGTGCCAGCAGCCCAACCCGGGGACAGGGGAACTATGGCTACACCTTC
TRBJ2-7	TRBV30	.	TRBD2	CAWKRTSGPHYEQYF	TGTGCCTGGAAGAGGACTAGCGGGCCTCACTACGAGCAGTACTTC
TRBJ1-4	TRBV28	few	TRBD1	CATRQGEKLFF	TGTGCCACTCGACAGGGGGAAAAACTGTTTTTT
TRBJ1-1	TRBV5-1	once	.	CASSFRDKNTEAFF	TGCGCCAGCAGCTTCCGGGACAAAAACACTGAAGCTTTCTTT
TRBJ2-1	TRBV2	.	TRBD1	CASNEGTVYNEQFF	TGTGCCAGCAACGAAGGGACAGTCTACAATGAGCAGTTCTTC
TRBJ2-3	TRBV11-2	.	TRBD2	CASSLWGGITDTQYF	TGTGCCAGCAGCTTATGGGGGGGGATCACAGATACGCAGTATTTT
TRBJ1-6	TRBV6-5	.	.	CASSFTGSPLHF	TGTGCCAGCAGTTTCACGGGTTCACCCCTCCACTTT
TRBJ1-2	TRBV4-2	once	.	CASSQDSRQGYGYTF	TGTGCCAGCAGCCAAGATTCTAGGCAGGGCTATGGCTACACCTTC
TRBJ1-1	TRBV15	.	.	CATSRVGGLGAFF	TGTGCCACCAGCAGAGTCGGGGGGCTCGGAGCTTTCTTT
TRBJ1-3	TRBV28	.	.	CASSVWGGERSGNTIYF	TGTGCCAGCAGTGTTTGGGGGGGCGAGAGGTCTGGAAACACCATATATTTT
TRBJ2-7	TRBV4-1	.	.	CASSQGTPNYEQYF	TGCGCCAGCAGCCAAGGGACACCAAACTACGAGCAGTACTTC
TRBJ2-3	TRBV4-1	.	.	CASSQEHGVGVKADTQYF	TGCGCCAGCAGCCAAGAGCACGGCGTGGGAGTTAAGGCAGATACGCAGTATTTT
TRBJ2-1	TRBV9	.	.	CASSEDSGPYNEQFF	TGTGCCAGCAGCGAGGACAGCGGCCCCTACAATGAGCAGTTCTTC
TRBJ2-1	TRBV9	.	TRBD2	CASGQLAGGPDNEQFF	TGTGCCAGCGGACAACTAGCGGGAGGGCCAGACAATGAGCAGTTCTTC
TRBJ2-3	TRBV28	.	.	CASSLVSAPGDTQYF	TGTGCCAGCAGTTTAGTGTCGGCACCAGGGGATACGCAGTATTTT
TRBJ2-3	TRBV2	.	.	CASSFDTSSTDTQYF	TGTGCCAGCAGCTTTGATACTAGCAGCACAGATACGCAGTATTTT
TRBJ2-7	TRBV6-1	.	TRBD1	CASRGQGTSYEQYF	TGTGCCAGCAGAGGACAGGGGACTTCCTACGAGCAGTACTTC
TRBJ2-7	TRBV7-3	once	TRBD1	CASSHPVPGTGSEQYF	TGTGCCAGCAGCCATCCGGTTCCCGGGACAGGAAGCGAGCAGTACTTC
TRBJ2-5	TRBV18	.	.	CASSPGAKETQYF	TGTGCCAGCTCACCAGGAGCCAAAGAGACCCAGTACTTC
TRBJ2-3	TRBV28	.	.	CASSPGQNTDTQYF	TGTGCCAGCAGCCCGGGACAAAACACAGATACGCAGTATTTT